The 20 T cell receptor beta chains below all came from one sample that was sequenced in a study of T cell repertoires in cytomegalovirus infection (dated by TCRdb to the late 2010s). The sequencer was an Illumina HiSeq 1500. The public reads were run again by TCRdb, first through fastp at Q25 and then through MiXCR, and only productive beta chains were kept. Rows matching on CDR3 protein sequence are summarized as one entry with the most common DNA and genes. The sample table holds 680,000 or so distinct CDR3 sequences, of which roughly 36% were seen once. The leading ten clones occupy 2.5% to 3.5% of the sample. The sample comprised PBMCs. Receptors originate from a human donor in good health (CMV status not recorded). Some clones in this sample may be carry-over from other donors' samples.

This chain links TRBV28 with TRBJ1-6; D remains unclear. V was cut by 0 bases and J by 5 bases, with 8 bases left in between. Germline CDR1 is MDHEN and CDR2 is SYDVKM. The CDR3 totals 15 residues. The CDR3: CASSLWRLNNSPLHF. CDR3 DNA: TGTGCCAGCAGTTTATGGAGGCTGAATAATTCACCCCTCCACTTT.

This clonotype occurred a few times. This chain uses TRBV28 with TRBJ2-7; D perhaps matches TRBD2 (6 bases). Per germline, CDR1 MDHEN and CDR2 SYDVKM. CDR3 size: 14 residues. V was cut by 5 bases and J by 7 bases, with 18 bases left in between. The CDR3 sequence is CASSGETAGKEQYF. The CDR3 bases are TGTGCCAGCAGTGGGGAGACAGCGGGCAAGGAGCAGTACTTC.

This clonotype was found a few times. The CDR3 is CSGETFSYEQYF. In nucleotides, the CDR3 is TGCAGTGGGGAGACTTTCTCCTACGAGCAGTACTTC. The rearrangement uses TRBV20-1 and TRBJ2-7, with D possibly matching TRBD2 (5 bases). The CDR3 totals 12 residues. CDR1 and CDR2 (germline): DFQATT, SNEGSKA (reference sequence). Trimming removed 7 bases from V and 0 bases from J, with 10 bases in between.

The V call is TRBV5-6, the J call TRBJ2-3, with 8 bases aligning to TRBD1. Germline values: CDR1 SGHDT, CDR2 YYEEEE. Trimming took 2 bases from V and 5 from J; bases not matched to a gene: 4. The CDR3 contains 14 residues. Written as DNA, the CDR3 is TGTGCCAGCAGCTTCGGACAGGGTTTAGATACGCAGTATTTT. Translated: CASSFGQGLDTQYF.

This clonotype was counted between two and nine times. The J gene is TRBJ2-1, the V gene TRBV7-3; D might be TRBD2 (6 bases). V was trimmed by 5 bases and J by 6 bases, leaving 14 bases between them. The CDR3 has 14 residues. CDR1 and CDR2 from the germline V gene are SGHTA and FQGTGA. The CDR3 DNA sequence: TGTGCCAGCAGCCTCTTGACTAGTACCAATGAGCAGTTCTTC. This translates into CASSLLTSTNEQFF.

This clonotype was counted a few times. The rearrangement uses TRBV19 and TRBJ1-2; D unresolved. The CDR3 contains 15 residues. Trimming removed 8 bases at V and 1 base at J, with 17 bases between. Germline V gives CDR1 LNHDA, CDR2 SQIVND (reference sequence). CDR3 loop: CASLQAAISNYGYTF. CDR3 coding DNA: TGTGCCAGTCTCCAGGCGGCGATAAGTAACTATGGCTACACCTTC.

The chain employs TRBV28 and TRBJ1-4, with 10 nucleotides matching TRBD1. Per the germline V gene, CDR1 is MDHEN and CDR2 is SYDVKM. The CDR3 extends over 15 amino acids. With 7 bases clipped from V and 5 bases from J, the junction kept 7 bases outside the gene matches. CDR3 protein: CASNLVGQGNEKLFF. DNA of the CDR3: TGTGCCAGCAACCTAGTGGGACAGGGGAATGAAAAACTGTTTTTT.

CDR3 protein: CASRHSRSYEQYF. The CDR3 DNA is TGTGCCAGCCGACACAGTCGCTCCTACGAGCAGTACTTC. The chain couples TRBV11-2 to TRBJ2-7, with D unclear. The V end lost 8 bases, the J end lost 0 bases, and 11 bases lay between the germline ends. The germline V gene encodes CDR1 SGHAT and CDR2 FQNNGV. The CDR3 has 13 residues.

This clonotype was detected only a few times. The chain combines TRBV7-8 with TRBJ2-7; D possibly corresponds to TRBD2 (6 bases). V gave up 2 bases and J gave up 6 bases, with 14 bases separating them. This CDR3 has 14 residues. Germline CDR1 is SGHVS and CDR2 is FQNEAQ. CDR3 nucleotide sequence: TGTGCCAGCAGCTTATCGGAGGGGCTTGGCGAGCAGTACTTC. Amino acids: CASSLSEGLGEQYF.

In this sample, this clonotype turned up a few times. The genes are TRBV11-2 and TRBJ2-3; D could derive from TRBD1 or TRBD2 (5 bases each). Germline CDR1 reads SGHAT; CDR2 reads FQNNGV. The CDR3 totals 15 residues. V gave up 5 bases and J gave up 2 bases, with 14 bases separating them. Written as DNA, the CDR3 is TGTGCCAGCAGCCCGTATGGGACGGACACAGATACGCAGTATTTT. Its translation is CASSPYGTDTDTQYF.

V gene TRBV12-3 or TRBV12-4 combines with J gene TRBJ2-5; D gene unclear. The CDR3 length is 12 residues. V was trimmed by 5 bases and J by 5 bases, leaving 9 bases between them. In DNA form, the CDR3 reads TGTGCCAGCAGTGTGGTCCCGGAGACCCAGTACTTC. Its translation: CASSVVPETQYF.

This clonotype was picked up a small number of times. The J gene is TRBJ1-2, the V gene TRBV28; 8 bases agree with TRBD1. The CDR3 length is 14 residues. Germline V CDR1 and CDR2: MDHEN, SYDVKM. Trimming at V came to 4 bases and at J to 5 bases, leaving 6 bases not matched to a gene. CDR3 DNA: TGTGCCAGCAGTTCCACAGGGGGTCGTTATGGCTACACCTTC. It specifies CASSSTGGRYGYTF.

The chain combines TRBV24-1 with TRBJ2-5, with 9 bases lining up with TRBD1. V lost 1 base to trimming and J lost 4 bases; unmatched junction nucleotides: 3. The length of the CDR3 is 15 residues. Germline lookup yields CDR1 KGHDR and CDR2 SFDVKD. For the CDR3, the DNA is TGTGCCACCAGTGATTTTGACAGGGGGACAGAGACCCAGTACTTC. The encoded protein is CATSDFDRGTETQYF.

In this sample, this clonotype turned up a few times. This chain joins TRBV7-2 and TRBJ2-7, with D possibly called TRBD1 or TRBD2 (6 bases each). The CDR3 consists of 14 residues. CDR1 and CDR2 from the germline V gene are SGHTA and FQGNSA. Trimming cost V 4 bases and J 6 bases, with 16 bases left between them. This CDR3 reads CASSWGQLATEQYF. CDR3 sequence (DNA): TGTGCCAGCAGCTGGGGGCAACTAGCAACCGAGCAGTACTTC.

This clonotype was seen a handful of times. This chain joins TRBV28 and TRBJ1-1, with D possibly TRBD1 on 5 matching bases. This CDR3 is 16 amino acids long. In germline, CDR1 is MDHEN, CDR2 SYDVKM. V was clipped by 5 bases and J by 3 bases, with 19 bases between them. CDR3 DNA: TGTGCCAGCAGTCTCCGTACCGGGACGGGGCACACTGAAGCTTTCTTT. This gives the protein CASSLRTGTGHTEAFF.

In this sample, this clonotype turned up a few times. CDR3: CASSLAQTWGDTQYF. Written as DNA, the CDR3 is TGTGCCAGCAGCTTAGCACAGACCTGGGGAGATACGCAGTATTTT. The chain joins TRBV7-9 to TRBJ2-3; D is unresolved. The V gene's germline CDR1 is SEHNR and CDR2 FQNEAQ (reference sequence). This CDR3 has 15 residues. V lost 0 bases and J lost 5, with 12 bases in between.

V and J are TRBV28 and TRBJ2-2; D ambiguous. CDR1 is MDHEN, CDR2 SYDVKM, per germline. The CDR3 length is 14 residues. The V gene lost 3 bases and the J gene lost 2 bases, with 7 bases spanning the gap. The CDR3 sequence is CASSLVENTGELFF. DNA for the CDR3: TGTGCCAGCAGTTTGGTAGAAAACACCGGGGAGCTGTTTTTT.

This chain links TRBV4-2 with TRBJ2-7; D not certain. V was clipped by 0 bases and J by 2 bases, with 11 bases between them. The germline V gene encodes CDR1 LGHNA and CDR2 YNFKEQ. The CDR3 is 15 amino acids. CDR3 DNA sequence: TGTGCCAGCAGCCAAGAGTGGTCTCGACCCTACGAGCAGTACTTC. Translated, it gives CASSQEWSRPYEQYF.

This clonotype was recorded a few times. This sequence joins TRBV11-2 and TRBJ1-1; 8 nucleotides agree with TRBD1. The CDR3 totals 12 residues. Germline V gives CDR1 SGHAT, CDR2 FQNNGV. With 3 bases clipped from V and 12 bases from J, the junction kept 6 bases outside the gene matches. In DNA form, the CDR3 reads TGTGCCAGCAGCTTCAACAGGGGGGAGACTTTCTTT. Protein: CASSFNRGETFF. The full variable domain, in which reference TRBV11-2 and TRBJ1-1 provide the parts outside the CDR3, is EAGVAQSPRYKIIEKRQSVAFWCNPISGHATLYWYQQILGQGPKLLIQFQNNGVVDDSQLPKDRFSAERLKGVDSTLKIQPAKLEDSAVYLCASSFNRGETFFGQGTRLTVV.

V and J are TRBV25-1 and TRBJ2-5; tentatively, D is TRBD2 (5 bases). This CDR3 comprises 15 residues. CDR1 and CDR2 (germline): MGHDK, SYGVNS. Between the trimmed V and J ends, which lost 3 bases and 0 bases, there was a span of 11 bases. CDR3 DNA: TGTGCCAGCAGTGAGTTTAGCGCATACCAAGAGACCCAGTACTTC. This translates into CASSEFSAYQETQYF.